What follows are 20 T cell receptor beta chains derived from one specimen sequenced in a study of shared clonotypes between healthy human individuals. Measured with immunoSEQ multiplex PCR; TCRdb has only the in-frame clones, and not every one. The sample consists of roughly 1.5 million clones, nearly 99% of them appearing once. Sequenced: naive CD4+ T cells sorted from blood. The subset was: CD45RA+ positively selected. These receptors originate from a man aged 25-45 years in good health.

The J gene is TRBJ1-2, the V gene TRBV6-6, with D hard to call. This CDR3 is 12 amino acids long. Looked up from germline, CDR1 is MNHNY and CDR2 is SVGAGI (reference sequence). V was clipped by 4 bases and J by 8 bases, with 11 bases between them. CDR3 protein: CASSSLGLGYTF. The CDR3 DNA is TGTGCCAGCAGTTCTCTCGGGTTGGGCTACACCTTC.

V and J are TRBV5-1 and TRBJ2-2, with TRBD2 identical over 10 bases. The CDR3 consists of 17 residues. Germline CDR1 SGHRS, CDR2 YFSETQ. The trim removed 4 bases at V and 2 bases at J, leaving 8 bases unmatched. CDR3 nucleotide sequence: TGCGCCAGCAGCCCTGTACTAGCGGGGATAAACACCGGGGAGCTGTTTTTT. Protein sequence: CASSPVLAGINTGELFF.

The chain combines TRBV7-8 with TRBJ2-7; D possibly corresponds to TRBD2 (6 bases). V lost 0 bases, J lost 3 bases, and 21 bases lay in between. Germline CDR1 SGHVS, CDR2 FQNEAQ. The CDR3 covers 18 residues. The DNA for the CDR3 is TGTGCCAGCAGCTTAGCGAGATCCGGGACTTTGACTAACTACGAGCAGTACTTC. Translating it yields CASSLARSGTLTNYEQYF.

The chain combines TRBV7-9 with TRBJ1-3, with D possibly TRBD1 on 6 matching bases. The V and J ends lost 5 bases and 9 bases respectively, with 14 bases between them. CDR3 length: 13 residues. Germline V CDR1 and CDR2: SEHNR, FQNEAQ (reference sequence). The CDR3: CASSGQRGGTIYF. DNA of the CDR3: TGTGCCAGCAGCGGACAGCGTGGGGGCACCATATATTTT.

V gene TRBV10-3 combines with J gene TRBJ1-2; D uncertain. This CDR3 comprises 15 residues. CDR1 and CDR2 from the germline V gene are ENHRY and SYGVKD. Trimming cost V 3 bases and J 6 bases, with 17 bases left between them. The CDR3 reads CAISEPASNSDGYTF. CDR3 DNA sequence: TGTGCCATCAGTGAACCCGCAAGTAACTCAGATGGCTACACCTTC.

The chain joins TRBV28 to TRBJ1-1, with 10 nucleotides matching TRBD1. Germline CDR1 MDHEN, CDR2 SYDVKM. The CDR3 has 14 residues. J gave up 1 base and V 8 bases, and 4 bases lay outside the gene matches. CDR3 protein: CASPGTGANTEAFF. CDR3 nucleotides: TGTGCCAGCCCCGGGACAGGGGCGAACACTGAAGCTTTCTTT.

This chain uses TRBV5-1 with TRBJ1-4; TRBD1 might be the D (5 bases). The germline V gene encodes CDR1 SGHRS and CDR2 YFSETQ. CDR3 length: 15 residues. Trimming removed 0 bases at V and 7 bases at J, with 13 bases between. The CDR3 here is CASSLEGPVGEKLFF. In nucleotides, the CDR3 is TGCGCCAGCAGCTTGGAGGGGCCCGTGGGTGAAAAACTGTTTTTT.

The chain links TRBV28 to TRBJ1-2, with TRBD1 matching over 9 bases. V was clipped by 4 bases and J by 4 bases; unmatched bases: 4. The CDR3 runs to 14 residues. Germline V gene sequence: CDR1 MDHEN, CDR2 SYDVKM. CDR3 sequence (DNA): TGTGCCAGCAGTTGGGACAGGGAGCTCTATGGCTACACCTTC. It translates to CASSWDRELYGYTF.

The chain couples TRBV18 to TRBJ2-7; no definite D call. Deletions cut 3 bases from V and 3 bases from J, with 12 bases between. CDR3 length: 14 amino acids. CDR1 is KGHSH, CDR2 LQKENI, per germline. The CDR3 region is CASSPPSSHYEQYF. The CDR3 DNA sequence: TGTGCCAGCTCACCGCCTAGTTCCCACTACGAGCAGTACTTC.

The V and J genes are TRBV7-9 and TRBJ2-5, with TRBD2 matching 8 bases. The trim removed 3 bases at V and 2 bases at J, leaving 11 bases unmatched. Looked up from germline, CDR1 is SEHNR and CDR2 is FQNEAQ (reference sequence). This CDR3 spans 17 amino acids. The CDR3 is CASSFRKTLAGQETQYF. CDR3 in DNA: TGTGCCAGCAGCTTCCGGAAGACCTTAGCGGGACAAGAGACCCAGTACTTC.

This rearrangement joins TRBV27 to TRBJ2-5; no definite D call. V was clipped by 4 bases and J by 4 bases, with 10 bases between them. This CDR3 has 13 amino acids. Germline V lookup: CDR1 MNHEY, CDR2 SMNVEV (reference sequence). The CDR3 spells CASSSNPPETQYF. The CDR3 DNA is TGTGCCAGCAGTTCCAATCCACCAGAGACCCAGTACTTC.

The gene calls are TRBV29-1 and TRBJ1-2, with unresolved D. The CDR3 is 14 amino acids. The V gene's germline CDR1 is SQVTM and CDR2 ANQGSEA. V dropped 3 bases and J dropped 0 bases, with 11 bases sitting between them. The CDR3 DNA sequence: TGCAGCGTTGACGTACTAGTCACTAACTATGGCTACACCTTC. Its protein product is CSVDVLVTNYGYTF.

The V and J genes are TRBV5-1 and TRBJ2-7, with D possibly TRBD1 on 5 matching bases. The CDR3 has 14 amino acids. Germline V CDR1 and CDR2: SGHRS, YFSETQ. The germline V and J ends were trimmed by 1 base and 3 bases, with 11 bases remaining between them. The CDR3 reads CASSLRGTGYEQYF. The DNA for the CDR3 is TGCGCCAGCAGCTTGAGGGGCACGGGCTACGAGCAGTACTTC.

The chain combines TRBV5-1 with TRBJ2-7; 8 bases map to TRBD2. From germline, CDR1 is SGHRS and CDR2 YFSETQ. The CDR3 runs to 15 residues. J lost 4 bases, V lost 0 bases, and 6 bases had no gene match. CDR3 protein: CASSLGTSRDYEQYF. The CDR3 DNA is TGCGCCAGCAGCTTGGGGACTAGCCGGGATTACGAGCAGTACTTC.

The chain couples TRBV10-1 to TRBJ2-2; 7 bases agree with TRBD2. Germline V CDR1 and CDR2: WNHNN, SYGVQD (reference sequence). The J segment lost 4 bases and the V segment lost 3 bases, leaving 5 bases of the junction unmatched. The length of the CDR3 is 15 residues. CDR3 nucleotides: TGCGCCAGCAGTGATGAGGAGCGGGGCACCGGGGAGCTGTTTTTT. It encodes CASSDEERGTGELFF.

The rearrangement uses TRBV28 and TRBJ1-4; no clear D. The CDR3 length is 15 residues. V lost 8 bases and J 4 bases, leaving 17 bases between the germline ends. Germline V gene data show CDR1 as MDHEN and CDR2 as SYDVKM. The CDR3 reads CASAGRAGSNEKLFF. The CDR3 region has the DNA TGTGCCAGCGCGGGCCGGGCAGGCAGTAATGAAAAACTGTTTTTT.

This sequence joins TRBV10-3 and TRBJ2-5, with D perhaps TRBD2 (6 bases). The CDR3 spans 14 residues. Germline V lookup: CDR1 ENHRY, CDR2 SYGVKD. V was cut by 6 bases and J by 5 bases, with 16 bases left in between. The CDR3 sequence: CAISRGTSGETQYF. CDR3 nucleotides: TGTGCCATCAGCCGAGGGACCAGCGGGGAGACCCAGTACTTC.

A single count supports this clone. The chain carries TRBV7-3 and TRBJ2-3; D unclear. CDR3 size: 16 residues. The germline V gene encodes CDR1 SGHTA and CDR2 FQGTGA. The V end was cut by 5 bases, the J end by 2 bases, with 17 bases between. The CDR3 sequence is CASSRAASGFTDTQYF. CDR3 coding DNA: TGTGCCAGCAGCCGAGCTGCTTCAGGCTTCACAGATACGCAGTATTTT.

The rearrangement links TRBV9 to TRBJ2-1; 8 bases match TRBD2. This CDR3 is built from 13 residues. Germline V gene sequence: CDR1 SGDLS, CDR2 YYNGEE. V was pared by 4 bases and J by 7 bases, with 4 bases of the junction left unmatched. This chain's CDR3 is CASSFRLANEQFF. The CDR3 DNA reads TGTGCCAGCAGCTTCCGACTAGCGAATGAGCAGTTCTTC.

This rearrangement joins TRBV5-6 to TRBJ2-5; 9 nucleotides line up with TRBD2. CDR1 SGHDT and CDR2 YYEEEE come from the germline V gene. V shed 2 bases and J 5 bases; nucleotides not matched to a gene: 7. The CDR3 is 15 residues long. Written as DNA, the CDR3 is TGTGCCAGCAGCTTCCGGACTAGCGCCCAGGAGACCCAGTACTTC. This codes for CASSFRTSAQETQYF.